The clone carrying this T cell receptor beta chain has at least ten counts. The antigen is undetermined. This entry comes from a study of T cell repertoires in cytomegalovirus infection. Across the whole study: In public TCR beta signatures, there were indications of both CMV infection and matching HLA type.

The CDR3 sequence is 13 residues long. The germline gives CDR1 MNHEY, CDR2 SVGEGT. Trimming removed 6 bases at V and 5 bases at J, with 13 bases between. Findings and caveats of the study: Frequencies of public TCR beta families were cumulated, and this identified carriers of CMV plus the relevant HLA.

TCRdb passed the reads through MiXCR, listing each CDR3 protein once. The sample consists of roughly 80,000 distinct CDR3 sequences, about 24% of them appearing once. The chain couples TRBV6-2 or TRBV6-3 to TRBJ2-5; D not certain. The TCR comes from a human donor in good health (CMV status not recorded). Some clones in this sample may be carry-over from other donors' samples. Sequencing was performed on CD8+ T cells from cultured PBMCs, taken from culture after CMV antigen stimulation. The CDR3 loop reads CASSLYARETQYF. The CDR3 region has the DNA TGTGCCAGCAGCCTCTATGCCAGGGAGACCCAGTACTTC.